These 5 T cell receptor beta chains were sequenced from one sample in a study of cytomegalovirus exposure and HLA in healthy donors. Primers: 60 Vbeta forward and 13 Jbeta reverse. Measured with immunoSEQ multiplex PCR; TCRdb has only the in-frame clones, and not every one. The sample consists of around 140,000 clones, around 80% of them appearing once. The sequenced sample consisted of PBMCs. The receptors come from a female donor in good health and CMV-seropositive.

As to this clone: This CDR3 is also generated by other DNA sequences in the sample. The J gene is TRBJ1-1, the V gene TRBV18; D is undetermined. Between the trimmed V and J ends, which lost 2 bases and 5 bases, there was a span of 15 bases. Germline CDR1 and CDR2: KGHSH and LQKENI. The CDR3 is made up of 15 amino acids. In nucleotides, the CDR3 is TGTGCCAGCTCACCAGGGGAGGGCCTAAATACTGAAGCTTTCTTT. Its translation is CASSPGEGLNTEAFF.

This clone was detected a few times. This chain connects TRBV19 to TRBJ2-5; TRBD1 matches at 7 bases. There are 14 residues in the CDR3. CDR1 and CDR2 (germline): LNHDA, SQIVND (reference sequence). Trimming removed 6 bases from V and 1 base from J; junction bases left unmatched: 5. The chain's CDR3 is CASSPTGSQETQYF. CDR3 DNA sequence: TGTGCCAGTAGCCCGACAGGGTCCCAAGAGACCCAGTACTTC.

The gene calls are TRBV9 and TRBJ1-1; the D is unclear. V lost 0 bases, J lost 4 bases, and 10 bases lay in between. The CDR3 has 14 residues. Germline CDR1 reads SGDLS; CDR2 reads YYNGEE. DNA of the CDR3: TGTGCCAGCAGCGTAGGCGGCGGAGTCACTGAAGCTTTCTTT. Its translation: CASSVGGGVTEAFF.

V is TRBV4-2 and J is TRBJ2-5, with 10 bases identical to TRBD2. The ends lost 1 base at V and 0 bases at J; junction bases unmatched: 2. The germline V gene encodes CDR1 LGHNA and CDR2 YNFKEQ. There are 16 residues in the CDR3. This CDR3 is CASSQGGTSDQETQYF. In nucleotides, the CDR3 is TGTGCCAGCAGCCAAGGTGGGACTAGCGACCAAGAGACCCAGTACTTC.

This clone has a handful of counts. The J gene is TRBJ2-7, the V gene TRBV19, with 7 bases fitting TRBD1. With V trimmed by 5 bases and J by 0 bases, 10 bases remained unmatched. CDR3 size: 16 residues. Per germline, CDR1 LNHDA and CDR2 SQIVND (reference sequence). As DNA, the CDR3 is TGTGCCAGTAGTGGCCGGGACAGCCTTAGCTCCTACGAGCAGTACTTC. Translated, it gives CASSGRDSLSSYEQYF.